A selection of T cell receptor beta chains follows, all from one sample in a study of T cell responses to AZD1222 COVID-19 vaccine. Clones were sequenced by immunoSEQ multiplex PCR, and TCRdb holds only the in-frame ones, with some missing. The repertoire holds about 110,000 clones, with 65% to 90% as singletons. Here the sequenced sample was peripheral blood, taken on day 0 of AZD1222 vaccination. Source of these receptors: an adult in good health. The CDR3 runs from the conserved cysteine through the conserved F or W. Fields, in order: CDR3 protein, CDR3 DNA, J gene, D gene, V gene, clone size. A D gene is named only where the DNA matches it firmly. Size is omitted from some rows. Given values are once, few, many or a class for expanded clones.

CDR3 protein: CASHTLGGLSNQPQHF
CDR3 DNA: TGTGCCAGTCACACTCTCGGGGGACTTAGCAATCAGCCCCAGCATTTT
J gene: TRBJ1-5
D gene: NA
V gene: TRBV19
clone size: NA

CDR3 protein: CASSIQDGAYEQYF
CDR3 DNA: TGTGCCAGTAGTATACAGGACGGAGCCTACGAGCAGTACTTC
J gene: TRBJ2-7
D gene: NA
V gene: TRBV19
clone size: NA

CDR3 protein: CASRLAGGSEQYF
CDR3 DNA: TGTGCCAGCAGATTAGCGGGAGGATCTGAGCAGTACTTC
J gene: TRBJ2-7
D gene: TRBD2
V gene: TRBV6-5
clone size: NA

CDR3 protein: CASSLGQGLYEQYF
CDR3 DNA: TGTGCCAGCAGCCTTGGACAGGGACTATACGAGCAGTACTTC
J gene: TRBJ2-7
D gene: NA
V gene: TRBV7-6
clone size: NA

CDR3 protein: CASSLDSPYEQYF
CDR3 DNA: TGCGCCAGCAGCCTGGATTCCCCCTACGAGCAGTACTTC
J gene: TRBJ2-7
D gene: NA
V gene: TRBV5-1
clone size: NA

CDR3 protein: CASSQGFRGASSGANVLTF
CDR3 DNA: TGTGCCAGCAGCCAAGGCTTCAGGGGCGCTAGCTCTGGGGCCAACGTCCTGACTTTC
J gene: TRBJ2-6
D gene: NA
V gene: TRBV14
clone size: NA

CDR3 protein: CASSIRLAGGQSYNEQFF
CDR3 DNA: TGTGCCAGTAGTATCAGACTAGCGGGAGGCCAATCCTACAATGAGCAGTTCTTC
J gene: TRBJ2-1
D gene: TRBD2
V gene: TRBV19
clone size: NA

CDR3 protein: CASSPGLGFGTQYF
CDR3 DNA: TGCGCCAGCAGCCCCGGACTAGGGTTCGGAACCCAGTACTTC
J gene: TRBJ2-5
D gene: TRBD2
V gene: TRBV5-1
clone size: NA

CDR3 protein: CASSPPIGAYEQYF
CDR3 DNA: TGTGCCAGCTCACCACCGATTGGTGCCTACGAGCAGTACTTC
J gene: TRBJ2-7
D gene: NA
V gene: TRBV18
clone size: NA

CDR3 protein: CASSSGTSGGYTQYF
CDR3 DNA: TGTGCCAGCAGCTCGGGGACTAGCGGGGGGTATACGCAGTATTTT
J gene: TRBJ2-3
D gene: TRBD2
V gene: TRBV5-4
clone size: NA

CDR3 protein: CAISESYSNQPQHF
CDR3 DNA: TGTGCCATCAGTGAGAGCTATAGCAATCAGCCCCAGCATTTT
J gene: TRBJ1-5
D gene: NA
V gene: TRBV10-3
clone size: NA

CDR3 protein: CSVEDRQGMRNEQYF
CDR3 DNA: TGCAGCGTTGAAGATAGACAGGGGATGAGGAACGAGCAGTACTTC
J gene: TRBJ2-7
D gene: TRBD1
V gene: TRBV29-1
clone size: NA

CDR3 protein: CASSLGVTGGEETQYF
CDR3 DNA: TGTGCCAGCAGCCTAGGGGTGACAGGGGGCGAAGAGACCCAGTACTTC
J gene: TRBJ2-5
D gene: TRBD1
V gene: TRBV9
clone size: NA

CDR3 protein: CASSQDILRAKNIQYF
CDR3 DNA: TGCGCCAGCAGCCAAGATATTTTAAGGGCCAAAAACATTCAGTACTTC
J gene: TRBJ2-4
D gene: NA
V gene: TRBV4-3
clone size: NA

CDR3 protein: CASSDATGGASPLHF
CDR3 DNA: TGTGCCAGCAGCGACGCGACAGGGGGCGCCTCACCCCTCCACTTT
J gene: TRBJ1-6
D gene: TRBD1
V gene: TRBV28
clone size: NA

CDR3 protein: CASSIRDRDSPLHF
CDR3 DNA: TGTGCCAGCAGCATTAGGGACAGGGATTCACCCCTCCACTTT
J gene: TRBJ1-6
D gene: TRBD1
V gene: TRBV6-5
clone size: NA

CDR3 protein: CASSERDRGSPGNTIYF
CDR3 DNA: TGTGCCAGCAGTGAAAGGGACAGGGGTAGCCCTGGAAACACCATATATTTT
J gene: TRBJ1-3
D gene: TRBD1
V gene: TRBV6-1
clone size: NA

CDR3 protein: CASSLGQGYSPLHF
CDR3 DNA: TGTGCCAGCAGCTTAGGTCAGGGGTACTCACCCCTCCACTTT
J gene: TRBJ1-6
D gene: NA
V gene: TRBV7-9
clone size: NA

CDR3 protein: CASSPVRQGRWTEAFF
CDR3 DNA: TGTGCCAGCAGCCCTGTTCGACAGGGTAGGTGGACTGAAGCTTTCTTT
J gene: TRBJ1-1
D gene: TRBD1
V gene: TRBV11-2
clone size: NA

CDR3 protein: CAWIGGGAYNEQFF
CDR3 DNA: TGTGCCTGGATAGGGGGGGGCGCTTACAATGAGCAGTTCTTC
J gene: TRBJ2-1
D gene: NA
V gene: TRBV30
clone size: NA

CDR3 protein: CASSPNNQPQHF
CDR3 DNA: TGTGCCAGCAGTCCAAACAATCAGCCCCAGCATTTT
J gene: TRBJ1-5
D gene: NA
V gene: TRBV6-2/TRBV6-3
clone size: once

CDR3 protein: CASSGDGALAKNIQYF
CDR3 DNA: TGTGCCAGCAGTGGAGATGGGGCCTTAGCCAAAAACATTCAGTACTTC
J gene: TRBJ2-4
D gene: NA
V gene: TRBV2
clone size: NA

CDR3 protein: CASSLDWRGGGTQYF
CDR3 DNA: TGTGCCAGCAGTTTAGATTGGAGGGGTGGTGGGACCCAGTACTTC
J gene: TRBJ2-5
D gene: NA
V gene: TRBV28
clone size: NA

CDR3 protein: CASSKATSGSAGIEQFF
CDR3 DNA: TGCGCCAGCAGTAAGGCGACTAGCGGGAGCGCTGGCATAGAGCAGTTCTTC
J gene: TRBJ2-1
D gene: TRBD2
V gene: TRBV23-1
clone size: NA

CDR3 protein: CASSQGGAGYTF
CDR3 DNA: TGTGCCAGCAGTCAGGGGGGGGCTGGCTACACCTTC
J gene: TRBJ1-2
D gene: TRBD1
V gene: TRBV28
clone size: once

CDR3 protein: CASSLGAGGPTYTQYF
CDR3 DNA: TGTGCCAGCAGCTTGGGGGCCGGGGGGCCCACATATACGCAGTATTTT
J gene: TRBJ2-3
D gene: NA
V gene: TRBV5-4
clone size: NA

CDR3 protein: CASTGVRDEKLFF
CDR3 DNA: TGTGCCAGTACAGGGGTTCGGGATGAAAAACTGTTTTTT
J gene: TRBJ1-4
D gene: NA
V gene: TRBV19
clone size: once

CDR3 protein: CASSLAGNFYEQYF
CDR3 DNA: TGTGCCAGCAGCTTAGCAGGTAACTTCTACGAGCAGTACTTC
J gene: TRBJ2-7
D gene: NA
V gene: TRBV7-9
clone size: NA

CDR3 protein: CASSPPQGEEEQFF
CDR3 DNA: TGTGCCAGCTCACCACCCCAGGGGGAGGAGGAGCAGTTCTTC
J gene: TRBJ2-1
D gene: NA
V gene: TRBV18
clone size: NA

CDR3 protein: CASSQTPGQRLFF
CDR3 DNA: TGTGCCAGCAGCCAAACGCCGGGACAGAGGCTGTTTTTT
J gene: TRBJ1-4
D gene: TRBD1
V gene: TRBV3-1/TRBV3-2
clone size: NA

CDR3 protein: CAHSTGQGASNYGYTF
CDR3 DNA: TGTGCCCATTCGACTGGACAGGGGGCGAGTAACTATGGCTACACCTTC
J gene: TRBJ1-2
D gene: TRBD1
V gene: TRBV10-3
clone size: NA

CDR3 protein: CASSLNRYFQETQYF
CDR3 DNA: TGTGCCAGCAGTTTAAACCGGTATTTCCAAGAGACCCAGTACTTC
J gene: TRBJ2-5
D gene: NA
V gene: TRBV28
clone size: NA

CDR3 protein: CASSEGTSGKHEQFF
CDR3 DNA: TGCGCCAGCAGTGAAGGGACTAGCGGGAAACATGAGCAGTTCTTC
J gene: TRBJ2-1
D gene: TRBD2
V gene: TRBV10-1
clone size: NA

CDR3 protein: CASLNTGGAWTEAFF
CDR3 DNA: TGTGCCAGCCTGAATACCGGGGGGGCGTGGACTGAAGCTTTCTTT
J gene: TRBJ1-1
D gene: NA
V gene: TRBV28
clone size: NA

CDR3 protein: CASSQDSRGDQPQHF
CDR3 DNA: TGTGCCAGCAGCCAAGATTCTAGGGGGGATCAGCCCCAGCATTTT
J gene: TRBJ1-5
D gene: NA
V gene: TRBV3-1/TRBV3-2
clone size: NA

CDR3 protein: CASSSLAGGYTQYF
CDR3 DNA: TGTGCCAGCAGCTCGCTAGCGGGGGGTTATACGCAGTATTTT
J gene: TRBJ2-3
D gene: TRBD2
V gene: TRBV7-9
clone size: NA

CDR3 protein: CASSQGRGLGEQYF
CDR3 DNA: TGTGCCAGTAGCCAAGGGCGGGGGCTAGGCGAGCAGTACTTC
J gene: TRBJ2-7
D gene: NA
V gene: TRBV19
clone size: NA

CDR3 protein: CAWDWDRTDTQYF
CDR3 DNA: TGTGCTTGGGACTGGGACCGCACAGATACGCAGTATTTT
J gene: TRBJ2-3
D gene: NA
V gene: TRBV5-4
clone size: NA

CDR3 protein: CASSYRQGTYEQYF
CDR3 DNA: TGTGCCAGCAGTTATCGACAGGGAACCTACGAGCAGTACTTC
J gene: TRBJ2-7
D gene: TRBD1
V gene: TRBV6-5
clone size: NA

CDR3 protein: CASSQASGTSFIEQYF
CDR3 DNA: TGTGCCAGCAGCCAGGCCTCCGGGACTAGCTTCATCGAGCAGTACTTC
J gene: TRBJ2-7
D gene: TRBD2
V gene: TRBV3-1/TRBV3-2
clone size: NA

CDR3 protein: CAISPTSGEQYF
CDR3 DNA: TGTGCCATCAGCCCGACCAGTGGAGAGCAGTACTTC
J gene: TRBJ2-7
D gene: NA
V gene: TRBV10-3
clone size: NA